Sequencing of this TCR beta chain was carried out in a study of shared clonotypes between healthy human individuals. Germline V gene sequence: CDR1 LGHNA, CDR2 YNFKEQ. The CDR3 covers 17 residues. V lost 4 bases, J lost 4 bases, and 5 bases stayed unmatched. Generated by immunoSEQ multiplex PCR, the TCRdb table keeps only in-frame clones and is missing some. The table lists 2.3 million or so clones, just over 90% of them singletons, with about 0.39% in the top ten. The sequence derives from a man aged 18 to 35 in good health. Some clones in this sample may be carry-over from other donors' samples. Sequencing input: naive CD4+ T cells from PBMCs. Subset described: CD45RA+ positively selected. The V call is TRBV4-2, the J call TRBJ2-2; TRBD2 matches at 14 bases. CDR3 sequence reads: CASSPGLAGEGTGELFF. The CDR3, as DNA: TGTGCCAGCAGCCCGGGACTAGCGGGAGAGGGCACCGGGGAGCTGTTTTTT.